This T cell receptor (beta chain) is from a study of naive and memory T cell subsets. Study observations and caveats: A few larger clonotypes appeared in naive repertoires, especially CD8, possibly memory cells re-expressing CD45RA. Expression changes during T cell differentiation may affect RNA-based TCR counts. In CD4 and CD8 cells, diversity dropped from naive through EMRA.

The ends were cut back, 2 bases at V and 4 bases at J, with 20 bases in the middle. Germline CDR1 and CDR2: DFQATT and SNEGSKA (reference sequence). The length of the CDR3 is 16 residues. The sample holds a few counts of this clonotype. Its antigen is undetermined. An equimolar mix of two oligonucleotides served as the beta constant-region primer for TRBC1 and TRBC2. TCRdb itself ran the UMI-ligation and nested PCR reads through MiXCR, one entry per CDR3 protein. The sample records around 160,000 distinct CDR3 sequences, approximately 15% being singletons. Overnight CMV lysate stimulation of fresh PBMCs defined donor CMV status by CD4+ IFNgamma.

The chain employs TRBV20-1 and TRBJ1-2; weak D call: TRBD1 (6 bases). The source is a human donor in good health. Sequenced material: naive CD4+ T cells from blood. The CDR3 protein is CSARYRDISPVYGYTF. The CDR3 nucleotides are TGCAGTGCTAGATACCGGGACATAAGCCCGGTCTATGGCTACACCTTC.